The rows below give T cell receptor beta chains drawn from one sample of a study of cytomegalovirus exposure and HLA in healthy donors. Assay: immunoSEQ multiplex PCR; the TCRdb copy retains only in-frame clones and omits some. The sample shows roughly 180,000 clones, over 60% of them seen only once. Sequencing was done on a sample of PBMCs. The receptors here all came from a man over 45 in good health and CMV-seropositive. The CDR3 runs from the conserved cysteine through the conserved F or W. The D gene is left open where the match is weak. Size values are once, few and many counts, or a class for expanded clones, and some rows have none.

j_call,clone_size,v_call,d_call,cdr3_nt,cdr3_aa
TRBJ1-2,.,TRBV19,TRBD1,TGTGCCAGTAGTACCCCGGGACAGGGGTGGGATGGCTACACCTTC,CASSTPGQGWDGYTF
TRBJ2-2,.,TRBV2,.,TGTGCCAGCAGTGTAGACGACAGCACCGGGGAGCTGTTTTTT,CASSVDDSTGELFF
TRBJ2-1,.,TRBV28,TRBD2,TGTGCCAGCAGGACTAGCTGGCCGACCGTCAATGAGCAGTTCTTC,CASRTSWPTVNEQFF
TRBJ2-3,.,TRBV29-1,TRBD2,TGCAGCGTTGATTACGGGGGGGTCGATACGCAGTATTTT,CSVDYGGVDTQYF
TRBJ1-3,.,TRBV6-5,TRBD1,TGTGCCAGCAGTTACTCGAAGGCAGGGGGGTACACCATATATTTT,CASSYSKAGGYTIYF
TRBJ1-3,.,TRBV28,TRBD1,TGTGCCAGCAGTTTACCCCTCGAAGACAGGGCTGTGTCTGGAAACACCATATATTTT,CASSLPLEDRAVSGNTIYF
TRBJ2-1,.,TRBV18,TRBD1,TGTGCCAGCTCACAAGGGACAGGGGTTTGGAATGAGCAGTTCTTC,CASSQGTGVWNEQFF
TRBJ2-7,.,TRBV12-5,.,TGTGCTAGTGGTTTGTACCGGGCGGGGGCCCGCTCCTACGAGCAGTACTTC,CASGLYRAGARSYEQYF
TRBJ2-2,.,TRBV5-1,.,TGCGCCAGCAGCCCCCTGGCAGGGAGGGAGCTGTTTTTT,CASSPLAGRELFF
TRBJ1-2,.,TRBV4-3,.,TGCGCCAGCAGCCAAGACAGGGTCAGTGAAGGCTACACCTTC,CASSQDRVSEGYTF
TRBJ1-1,few,TRBV19,.,TGTGCCAGTAGTCGCCGGGAAATGAACACTGAAGCTTTCTTT,CASSRREMNTEAFF
TRBJ2-1,.,TRBV9,TRBD2,TGTGCCAGCAGCGTAGCTGCAGTAGCGGGGTCCTACAATGAGCAGTTCTTC,CASSVAAVAGSYNEQFF
TRBJ1-6,.,TRBV27,.,TGTGCCAGCAGTTTAGTTTATATCACTGGTTCACCCCTCCACTTT,CASSLVYITGSPLHF
TRBJ1-2,few,TRBV9,TRBD1,TGTGCCAGCAGCGCATCCTTGAATTTTGACAGGGGGAATGGCTACACCTTC,CASSASLNFDRGNGYTF
TRBJ1-1,.,TRBV30,TRBD1,TGTGCCTGGAGTGCGTGGGACAGGGGAATTACTGAAGCTTTCTTT,CAWSAWDRGITEAFF
TRBJ2-5,.,TRBV18,.,TGTGCCAGCTCACCCCCATCGGCCAGGGGAAAGGGAGAGACCCAGTACTTC,CASSPPSARGKGETQYF
TRBJ1-1,.,TRBV19,TRBD1,TGTGCCAGTAGTATGTGGACAGGGGGAGGAACTGAAGCTTTCTTT,CASSMWTGGGTEAFF
TRBJ1-2,.,TRBV13,TRBD1,TGTGCCAGCAGCCCGGACAGGGCTGGCTACACCTTC,CASSPDRAGYTF
TRBJ2-2,.,TRBV6-5,TRBD1,TGTGCCAGCACACCACGACAGGGCACCGGGGAGCTGTTTTTT,CASTPRQGTGELFF
TRBJ1-5,.,TRBV19,TRBD1,TGTGCCAGTAGTCCGACAGGGGCGGGCAATCAGCCCCAGCATTTT,CASSPTGAGNQPQHF
TRBJ1-1,.,TRBV7-3,TRBD1,TGTGCCAGCAGCGCTACAGGGGGGGTCGCTGGAGCTTTCTTT,CASSATGGVAGAFF
TRBJ2-5,few,TRBV2,TRBD2,TGTGCCAGCGGCAGCGGGGGGCTACAAGAGACCCAGTACTTC,CASGSGGLQETQYF
TRBJ2-1,.,TRBV28,TRBD1,TGTGCCAGCAGGTCGGACAGGAGCTCCTACAATGAGCAGTTCTTC,CASRSDRSSYNEQFF
TRBJ1-2,.,TRBV19,.,TGTGCCAGTAGTGTACAGGAGTTCGGTAACTATGGCTACACCTTC,CASSVQEFGNYGYTF
TRBJ2-6,.,TRBV6-6,.,TGTGCCAGCAGTTCGTCCCGGGGGGCCAACGTCCTGACTTTC,CASSSSRGANVLTF
TRBJ1-2,.,TRBV29-1,.,TGCAGCGTTAGTCACGGGACAACCTATGGCTACACCTTC,CSVSHGTTYGYTF
TRBJ2-3,.,TRBV11-2,.,TGTGCCAGCAGTTTCGGAGGGGGCACAGATACGCAGTATTTT,CASSFGGGTDTQYF
TRBJ1-4,.,TRBV5-1,TRBD1,TGCGCCAGCAGCGGGGGGACAGTGAATGAAAAACTGTTTTTT,CASSGGTVNEKLFF
TRBJ2-5,few,TRBV7-6,TRBD2,TGTGCCAGCAGCCACGGGGGGGCCTCCCAAGAGACCCAGTACTTC,CASSHGGASQETQYF
TRBJ2-7,few,TRBV18,TRBD1,TGTGCCAGCTCACCACGTAACAGGGGGGAGAGGGAGCAGTACTTC,CASSPRNRGEREQYF
TRBJ2-1,.,TRBV6-5,TRBD2,TGTGCCACCCTTCGGGAGCGGGGGGGCTACGAGCAGTTCTTC,CATLRERGGYEQFF
TRBJ1-5,once,TRBV28,TRBD1,TGTGCCAGCAGTTTATTAGGGACAGGGGATTGGAATCAGCCCCAGCATTTT,CASSLLGTGDWNQPQHF
TRBJ2-3,.,TRBV7-9,TRBD2,TGTGCCAGGGGGGGGTTGGGAGATACGCAGTATTTT,CARGGLGDTQYF
TRBJ2-2,.,TRBV10-1,.,TGCGCCAGCAGTGAGACATTACAGACAGGATGGAACACCGGGGAGCTGTTTTTT,CASSETLQTGWNTGELFF